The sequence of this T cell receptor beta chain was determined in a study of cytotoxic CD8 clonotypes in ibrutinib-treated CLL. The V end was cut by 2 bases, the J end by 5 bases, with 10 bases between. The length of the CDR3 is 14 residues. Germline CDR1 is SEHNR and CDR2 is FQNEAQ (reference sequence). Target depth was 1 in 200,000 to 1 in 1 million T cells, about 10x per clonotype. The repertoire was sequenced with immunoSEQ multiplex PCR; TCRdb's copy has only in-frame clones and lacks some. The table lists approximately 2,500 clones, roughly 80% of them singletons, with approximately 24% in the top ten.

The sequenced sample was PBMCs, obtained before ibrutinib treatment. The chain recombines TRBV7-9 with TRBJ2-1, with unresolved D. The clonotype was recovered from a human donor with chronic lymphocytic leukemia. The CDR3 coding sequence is TGTGCCAGCAGCTTAATCGGACCAAACAATGAGCAGTTCTTC. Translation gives CASSLIGPNNEQFF.